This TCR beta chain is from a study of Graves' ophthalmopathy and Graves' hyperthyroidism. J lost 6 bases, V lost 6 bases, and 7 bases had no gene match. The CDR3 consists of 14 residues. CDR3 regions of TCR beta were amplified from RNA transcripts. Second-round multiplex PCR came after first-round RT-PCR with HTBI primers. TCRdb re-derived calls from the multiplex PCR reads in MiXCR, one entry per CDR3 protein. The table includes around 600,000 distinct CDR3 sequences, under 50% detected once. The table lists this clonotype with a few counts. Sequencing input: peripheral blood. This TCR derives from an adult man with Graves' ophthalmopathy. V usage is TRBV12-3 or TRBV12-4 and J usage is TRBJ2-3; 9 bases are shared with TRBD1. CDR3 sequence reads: CASRTGGGPDTQYF. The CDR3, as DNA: TGTGCCAGCAGGACAGGGGGTGGACCCGATACGCAGTATTTT.